These 9 T cell receptor beta chains originate from one sample sequenced in a study of CD8+ T cells in alopecia areata. It was cDNA, reverse transcribed from extracted RNA, that served as the sequencing template. Assay used: immunoSEQ multiplex PCR; TCRdb lists only in-frame clones, some missing. The table shows about 200,000 clones, with approximately 60% occurring only once. The sample consisted of CD8+ T cells sorted from blood. All receptors come from a human donor in good health.

This clone has a single count. The V and J genes are TRBV5-1 and TRBJ1-1, with TRBD1 matching over 11 bases. Germline lookup yields CDR1 SGHRS and CDR2 YFSETQ. The CDR3 runs to 17 residues. V lost 1 base, J lost 3 bases, and 8 bases stayed unmatched. The DNA for the CDR3 is TGCGCCAGCAGCTTGCGGACAGGGGGCGATTGGGACACTGAAGCTTTCTTT. This translates into CASSLRTGGDWDTEAFF.

This clone turned up a few times. The V and J genes are TRBV4-2 and TRBJ2-1; D perhaps matches TRBD2 (7 bases). The CDR3 has 16 residues. Germline V CDR1 and CDR2: LGHNA, YNFKEQ. Trimming took 2 bases from V and 5 from J, leaving 16 bases between them. The CDR3 region has the DNA TGTGCCAGCAGCCAATATGGGGGGGCCGACGACAATGAGCAGTTCTTC. Amino acids: CASSQYGGADDNEQFF.

This clone has more than one count but fewer than ten. This sequence joins TRBV19 and TRBJ1-2, with 9 bases that match TRBD1. After removal of 10 bases from V and 4 bases from J, the junction contained 16 bases not matched to a gene. CDR3 length: 16 residues. Germline V lookup: CDR1 LNHDA, CDR2 SQIVND (reference sequence). The CDR3 DNA follows: TGTGCCACCCTCGAGGACAGGGGTGGGATAGTCTATGGCTACACCTTC. This translates into CATLEDRGGIVYGYTF.

This sequence joins TRBV27 and TRBJ2-3; maybe TRBD2 (7 bases). The V and J ends lost 4 bases and 4 bases respectively, with 18 bases between them. Germline V lookup: CDR1 MNHEY, CDR2 SMNVEV (reference sequence). The CDR3 is made up of 16 amino acids. CDR3 region: CASSSPGRGVADTQYF. CDR3 sequence (DNA): TGTGCCAGCAGTTCCCCGGGGAGGGGGGTGGCAGATACGCAGTATTTT.

This chain uses TRBV27 with TRBJ2-7, with 9 bases lining up with TRBD1. With V trimmed by 5 bases and J by 1 base, 3 bases remained unmatched. This CDR3 comprises 14 residues. The V gene's germline CDR1 is MNHEY and CDR2 SMNVEV (reference sequence). CDR3 sequence (DNA): TGTGCCAGCAGTGTCGGACAGGGGTCCTACGAGCAGTACTTC. Translation gives CASSVGQGSYEQYF.

This clone was observed a handful of times. This chain links TRBV19 with TRBJ2-7; possibly TRBD1 for D (6 bases). The germline gives CDR1 LNHDA, CDR2 SQIVND (reference sequence). The CDR3 is 15 residues long. V lost 0 bases, J lost 2 bases, and 11 bases lay in between. The CDR3 coding sequence is TGTGCCAGTAGTATAGACAGGGGAAAGGCCTACGAGCAGTACTTC. It encodes CASSIDRGKAYEQYF. Full variable domain (rest looked up from reference TRBV19 and TRBJ2-7): DGGITQSPKYLFRKEGQNVTLSCEQNLNHDAMYWYRQDPGQGLRLIYYSQIVNDFQKGDIAEGYSVSREKKESFPLTVTSAQKNPTAFYLCASSIDRGKAYEQYFGPGTRLTVT.

The chain couples TRBV27 to TRBJ1-1; 8 positions agree with TRBD1. From germline, CDR1 is MNHEY and CDR2 SMNVEV (reference sequence). This CDR3 is built from 14 residues. V was clipped by 4 bases and J by 2 bases; unmatched bases: 3. CDR3 DNA: TGTGCCAGCAGTTCGGGACAGGTCAACACTGAAGCTTTCTTT. It specifies CASSSGQVNTEAFF.

This sequence joins TRBV9 and TRBJ2-1; D unclear. In germline, CDR1 is SGDLS, CDR2 YYNGEE. This CDR3 is 13 amino acids long. With 0 bases removed from V and 11 bases from J, the gap between germline ends came to 12 bases. CDR3 nucleotide sequence: TGTGCCAGCAGCGTAGGAAGACTCCCTCAGCAGTTCTTC. This codes for CASSVGRLPQQFF.

The genes are TRBV2 and TRBJ2-6; D may be TRBD2 (6 bases). This CDR3 is 12 amino acids long. V lost 4 bases, J lost 8 bases, and 6 bases lay in between. Germline CDR1 SNHLY, CDR2 FYNNEI. CDR3 amino acids: CASSGGTNVLTF. The CDR3 DNA follows: TGTGCCAGCAGTGGCGGGACCAACGTCCTGACTTTC.